The 27 T cell receptor beta chains listed next were all sequenced from one sample in a study of tumor-infiltrating lymphocytes in localized non-small cell lung cancer. Assay: immunoSEQ multiplex PCR; the TCRdb copy retains only in-frame clones and omits some. The sample has some 15,000 clones; around 72% are singletons. The sequenced sample was lung tumor tissue. The receptors shown here come from a human donor with non-small cell lung cancer.

The rearrangement uses TRBV30 and TRBJ1-6; 8 bases are a match to TRBD1. The CDR3 is 13 amino acids. Germline CDR1 and CDR2: GTSNPN and SVGIG (reference sequence). V shed 2 bases and J 9 bases; nucleotides not matched to a gene: 3. For the CDR3, the DNA is TGTGCCTGGAGTTCCCAGGGGGCTTCACCCCTCCACTTT. Protein sequence: CAWSSQGASPLHF.

The table lists this clone with a count of one. This chain connects TRBV2 to TRBJ1-4; D might be TRBD1 (6 bases). Germline values: CDR1 SNHLY, CDR2 FYNNEI. Trimming stripped 6 bases from V and 8 bases from J, with 19 bases between. This CDR3 has 15 residues. In DNA, the CDR3 is TGTGCCAGCAGCGAGAGAACGGGGGCGAGAGAAAAACTGTTTTTT. Protein sequence: CASSERTGAREKLFF.

The CDR3 nucleotides read TGTGCCAGCAGTTTTCTAGCTGGAACAGATACGCAGTATTTT. Translation: CASSFLAGTDTQYF. The chain is built from TRBV28 and TRBJ2-3, with D perhaps TRBD2 (5 bases). V dropped 3 bases and J dropped 3 bases, with 10 bases sitting between them. CDR3 size: 14 residues. Germline V gene sequence: CDR1 MDHEN, CDR2 SYDVKM.

The CDR3 DNA reads TGTGCCAGCAGTCCTCAATCTAGCGGGGGAAAGACCCAGTACTTC. The encoded protein is CASSPQSSGGKTQYF. J is TRBJ2-5 and V is TRBV28; 10 nucleotides line up with TRBD2. After removal of 5 bases from V and 6 bases from J, the junction contained 9 bases not matched to a gene. Germline V lookup: CDR1 MDHEN, CDR2 SYDVKM. The CDR3 has 15 amino acids.

V is TRBV28 and J is TRBJ2-7, with D unresolved. Germline V lookup: CDR1 MDHEN, CDR2 SYDVKM. This CDR3 spans 13 amino acids. The V and J ends lost 9 bases and 0 bases respectively, with 12 bases between them. DNA for the CDR3: TGTGCCAGTAGAGTTACACTCTCCTACGAGCAGTACTTC. Protein product: CASRVTLSYEQYF.

This clone was observed a single time. The chain combines TRBV19 with TRBJ2-5; D is possibly TRBD1 or TRBD2 (5 bases each). The CDR3 has 15 residues. Germline assignment: CDR1 LNHDA and CDR2 SQIVND (reference sequence). The V gene lost 5 bases and the J gene lost 5 bases, with 18 bases spanning the gap. CDR3 sequence (DNA): TGTGCCAGTAGTGACCTCCGGGACGTGGCGGAGACCCAGTACTTC. Translating it yields CASSDLRDVAETQYF.

This chain links TRBV29-1 with TRBJ2-6; D is possibly TRBD1 (5 bases). The CDR3 sequence is 15 residues long. Trimming shortened V by 6 bases and J by 0 bases, and 12 bases separated the two germline ends. Germline V CDR1 and CDR2: SQVTM, ANQGSEA. The CDR3 here is CSVGGARSGANVLTF. The CDR3 DNA sequence: TGCAGCGTGGGTGGGGCACGCTCTGGGGCCAACGTCCTGACTTTC.

The V gene is TRBV6-5, the J gene TRBJ1-4; D may be TRBD1 (5 bases). Germline-derived CDR1 and CDR2 are MNHEY and SVGAGI. Trimming left V 5 bases short and J 8 bases short, with 15 bases between. This CDR3 comprises 14 residues. CDR3 nucleotides: TGTGCCAGCAGTAGACAGTCAGGGCGCGAAAAACTGTTTTTT. This codes for CASSRQSGREKLFF.

This chain links TRBV19 with TRBJ1-1, with D maybe TRBD1 (6 bases). Germline loops: CDR1 LNHDA, CDR2 SQIVND (reference sequence). This CDR3 comprises 14 residues. The V gene lost 3 bases and the J gene lost 4 bases, with 12 bases spanning the gap. The CDR3: CASSMQGSGTEAFF. CDR3 DNA: TGTGCCAGTAGTATGCAGGGGTCGGGCACTGAAGCTTTCTTT.

V and J are TRBV10-2 and TRBJ1-1; no clear D gene. The V end lost 2 bases, the J end lost 1 base, and 8 bases lay between the germline ends. Germline loops: CDR1 WSHSY, CDR2 SAAADI. The CDR3 has 14 residues. CDR3 sequence (DNA): TGCGCCAGCAGTGAGACGAGGACGAACACTGAAGCTTTCTTT. Protein product: CASSETRTNTEAFF.

V usage is TRBV10-3 and J usage is TRBJ2-7; 10 nucleotides align to TRBD2. There are 15 residues in the CDR3. After removal of 5 bases from V and 7 bases from J, the junction contained 11 bases not matched to a gene. Germline lookup yields CDR1 ENHRY and CDR2 SYGVKD. For the CDR3, the DNA is TGTGCCATCAGTACCTCAAGCGGGAGGGCTGGGGAGCAGTACTTC. This sequence encodes CAISTSSGRAGEQYF.

The genes are TRBV19 and TRBJ2-2; 8 bases are shared with TRBD2. The V segment lost 3 bases and the J segment 5 bases; nucleotides outside the gene matches: 5. CDR1 and CDR2 from the germline V gene are LNHDA and SQIVND (reference sequence). CDR3 length: 15 amino acids. CDR3 sequence reads: CASSMGSGMTGELFF. CDR3 nucleotide sequence: TGTGCCAGTAGTATGGGTAGCGGGATGACCGGGGAGCTGTTTTTT.

V gene TRBV30 combines with J gene TRBJ2-2, with a tentative D call TRBD1 (7 bases). This CDR3 spans 16 amino acids. Germline values: CDR1 GTSNPN, CDR2 SVGIG (reference sequence). The DNA of the CDR3 is TGTGCTTTACTTGGAGGGTGGAGGGGGCGCACCGGGGAGCTGTTTTTT. Protein: CALLGGWRGRTGELFF.

The V call is TRBV6-1, the J call TRBJ2-4; D remains ambiguous. Germline V gene sequence: CDR1 MNHNS, CDR2 SASEGT. V lost 1 base, J lost 8 bases, and 6 bases lay in between. The CDR3 is 12 residues long. The CDR3 DNA reads as TGTGCCAGCAGTGAAGTGTCTTACATTCAGTACTTC. It yields the protein CASSEVSYIQYF.

The J gene is TRBJ1-2, the V gene TRBV19; D is possibly TRBD1 (5 bases). Germline V gene data show CDR1 as LNHDA and CDR2 as SQIVND (reference sequence). The CDR3 is 15 amino acids. V was trimmed by 1 base and J by 3 bases, leaving 12 bases between them. CDR3 bases: TGTGCCAGTAGTATAGGTCAGGGAGTCGACTATGGCTACACCTTC. It is translated as CASSIGQGVDYGYTF.

The chain recombines TRBV29-1 with TRBJ2-2; 8 bases agree with TRBD1. The CDR3 totals 15 residues. Germline CDR1 SQVTM, CDR2 ANQGSEA. Trimming cost V 2 bases and J 4 bases; bases outside gene matches: 6. CDR3 DNA: TGCAGCGTTGAATGGGGACAGGCCACCACCGGGGAGCTGTTTTTT. Translated: CSVEWGQATTGELFF.

The rearrangement joins TRBV10-3 to TRBJ2-1; perhaps TRBD1 as D (6 bases). Germline CDR1 is ENHRY and CDR2 is SYGVKD. Trimming took 6 bases from V and 9 from J, leaving 15 bases between them. This CDR3 spans 13 amino acids. DNA of the CDR3: TGTGCCATCAGCGCAGGTGGGGGCAGTGAGCAGTTCTTC. Protein: CAISAGGGSEQFF.

This clone was counted between two and nine times. This chain uses TRBV7-9 with TRBJ2-1; D is ambiguous. From germline, CDR1 is SEHNR and CDR2 FQNEAQ (reference sequence). The CDR3 is made up of 13 amino acids. Deletions cut 1 base from V and 7 bases from J, with 8 bases between. DNA of the CDR3: TGTGCCAGCAGCTTAGTGTCGACGAATGAGCAGTTCTTC. Amino acids: CASSLVSTNEQFF.

The V gene is TRBV27, the J gene TRBJ2-5, with TRBD1 identical over 8 bases. The end of the DNA is better explained by TRBJ2-7, so the J call may be wrong. This CDR3 is built from 14 residues. Germline values: CDR1 MNHEY, CDR2 SMNVEV (reference sequence). The CDR3 spells CASSSVRQGYEQYF. CDR3 nucleotide sequence: TGTGCCAGCAGTTCCGTCCGACAGGGGTACGAGCAGTACTTC.

The chain has TRBV6-5 and TRBJ1-2; the D gene is possibly TRBD1 (5 bases). Trimming shortened V by 4 bases and J by 3 bases, and 18 bases separated the two germline ends. Germline CDR1 reads MNHEY; CDR2 reads SVGAGI. The CDR3 consists of 16 residues. The CDR3 here is CASSFTGLSGDYGYTF. The CDR3 bases are TGTGCCAGCAGTTTTACCGGACTCTCGGGGGACTATGGCTACACCTTC.

The J gene is TRBJ2-2, the V gene TRBV7-9; D ambiguous. This CDR3 comprises 12 residues. CDR1 SEHNR and CDR2 FQNEAQ come from the germline V gene (reference sequence). V lost 5 bases, J lost 6 bases, and 7 bases lay in between. The CDR3 sequence is CASSPWAGELFF. As DNA, the CDR3 is TGTGCCAGCAGCCCATGGGCCGGGGAGCTGTTTTTT.

V usage is TRBV28 and J usage is TRBJ2-7; D is uncertain. The germline gives CDR1 MDHEN, CDR2 SYDVKM. The V gene lost 3 bases and the J gene lost 5 bases, with 11 bases spanning the gap. The CDR3 extends over 13 amino acids. This CDR3 reads CASSLYGRNEQYF. The CDR3 coding sequence is TGTGCCAGCAGTTTGTATGGGCGGAACGAGCAGTACTTC.

The chain carries TRBV9 and TRBJ2-1; 9 bases fit TRBD1. The CDR3 spans 15 residues. Trimming removed 4 bases from V and 7 bases from J; junction bases left unmatched: 9. The germline V gene encodes CDR1 SGDLS and CDR2 YYNGEE. The CDR3 reads CASSPTGQGKNEQFF. The CDR3 bases are TGTGCCAGCAGCCCTACTGGACAGGGGAAAAATGAGCAGTTCTTC.

This rearrangement joins TRBV10-3 to TRBJ2-1, with 12 bases lining up with TRBD2. After removal of 6 bases from V and 9 bases from J, the junction contained 9 bases not matched to a gene. From germline, CDR1 is ENHRY and CDR2 SYGVKD. The CDR3 totals 15 residues. CDR3: CAISASSGRAGEQFF. CDR3 nucleotides: TGTGCCATCAGCGCCTCTAGCGGGAGGGCGGGTGAGCAGTTCTTC.

V and J are TRBV5-1 and TRBJ2-3, with a weak D call TRBD2 (5 bases). Germline V lookup: CDR1 SGHRS, CDR2 YFSETQ. V gave up 1 base and J gave up 3 bases, with 9 bases separating them. The length of the CDR3 is 14 residues. The CDR3 protein is CASSLLPGTDTQYF. As DNA, the CDR3 is TGCGCCAGCAGCTTGCTTCCGGGAACAGATACGCAGTATTTT. Full variable domain (rest looked up from reference TRBV5-1 and TRBJ2-3): KAGVTQTPRYLIKTRGQQVTLSCSPISGHRSVSWYQQTPGQGLQFLFEYFSETQRNKGNFPGRFSGRQFSNSRSEMNVSTLELGDSALYLCASSLLPGTDTQYFGPGTRLTVL.

V and J are TRBV6-1 and TRBJ1-5, with D possibly matching TRBD1 (5 bases). Germline V gene sequence: CDR1 MNHNS, CDR2 SASEGT. V was shortened by 8 bases and J by 3 bases, with 17 bases between the two germline ends. CDR3 length: 15 residues. CDR3 sequence (DNA): TGTGCCAGCCTCCGTACAAGGGGCGACAATCAGCCCCAGCATTTT. Translated, it gives CASLRTRGDNQPQHF.

This chain connects TRBV27 to TRBJ2-7; TRBD2 might be the D (6 bases). The germline V gene encodes CDR1 MNHEY and CDR2 SMNVEV (reference sequence). V gave up 3 bases and J gave up 1 base, with 13 bases separating them. There are 15 residues in the CDR3. CDR3 protein: CASSFGTAPSYEQYF. DNA of the CDR3: TGTGCCAGCAGTTTCGGGACTGCTCCTTCCTACGAGCAGTACTTC.